Each of the 31 T cell receptor beta chains below was sequenced from the same sample in a study of cytomegalovirus exposure and HLA in healthy donors. PCR involved 60 Vbeta and 13 Jbeta primers. Using immunoSEQ multiplex PCR, the repertoire was profiled, and TCRdb retains in-frame clones only, with some absent. Among approximately 150,000 clones listed, 64% were seen once. Sample: PBMCs. Receptors originate from a woman aged 25-40 years in good health and CMV-seropositive.

Points on this clone: This same CDR3 is encoded by further DNA sequences in the sample. This chain uses TRBV6-6 with TRBJ2-7; D uncertain. The CDR3 consists of 11 residues. V lost 6 bases and J lost 4, with 7 bases in between. Germline loops: CDR1 MNHNY, CDR2 SVGAGI (reference sequence). CDR3 loop: CASSPAYEQYF. CDR3 sequence (DNA): TGTGCCAGCAGCCCCGCGTACGAGCAGTACTTC.

This chain uses TRBV5-6 with TRBJ1-6, with 7 bases matching TRBD1. The CDR3 is 16 amino acids. The germline V gene has CDR1 SGHDT and CDR2 YYEEEE. Trimming took 1 base from V and 5 from J; bases not matched to a gene: 6. CDR3: CASSLRITGDNSPLHF. CDR3 DNA sequence: TGTGCCAGCAGCTTGCGTATAACAGGGGATAATTCACCCCTCCACTTT.

This chain uses TRBV29-1 with TRBJ2-7; 7 nucleotides align to TRBD1. The germline gives CDR1 SQVTM, CDR2 ANQGSEA. Trimming at V came to 4 bases and at J to 6 bases, leaving 9 bases not matched to a gene. This CDR3 has 13 residues. CDR3 nucleotide sequence: TGCAGCGTTGCGACAGGGTTGGGCCCCGAGCAGTACTTC. Protein sequence: CSVATGLGPEQYF.

Concerning this clone: At one end the junction does not follow the germline gene, possibly because of a read error. The rearrangement links TRBV11-2 to TRBJ2-6; D is undetermined. Germline V gene lookup returns CDR1 SGHAT and CDR2 FQNNGV. This CDR3 is 14 amino acids long. CDR3 nucleotide sequence: TGCGTCTCGGCAGGATCCTCTGGGGCCAACGTCCTGACTTTC. It encodes CVSAGSSGANVLTF.

The V call is TRBV19, the J call TRBJ2-6; TRBD1 aligns across 7 bases. The CDR3 extends over 15 amino acids. Germline CDR1 is LNHDA and CDR2 is SQIVND (reference sequence). Trimming cost V 4 bases and J 1 base; bases outside gene matches: 1. The DNA of the CDR3 is TGTGCCAGTAGTAAGGGGGCTTCTGGGGCCAACGTCCTGACTTTC. Protein: CASSKGASGANVLTF.

The chain joins TRBV6-5 to TRBJ2-7, with TRBD1 matching 12 bases. Germline V gene sequence: CDR1 MNHEY, CDR2 SVGAGI. The CDR3 is 15 amino acids. J lost 5 bases, V lost 5 bases, and 7 bases had no gene match. The CDR3 is CASSPGQGASNEQYF. In nucleotides, the CDR3 is TGTGCCAGCAGTCCGGGACAGGGGGCTAGCAACGAGCAGTACTTC.

The V gene is TRBV5-6, the J gene TRBJ1-5; D call uncertain. Germline V gives CDR1 SGHDT, CDR2 YYEEEE. This CDR3 region has 15 residues. The germline V and J ends were trimmed by 4 bases and 2 bases, with 13 bases remaining between them. CDR3 protein: CASSPGRFGNQPQHF. CDR3 nucleotide sequence: TGTGCCAGCAGCCCCGGGAGGTTCGGCAATCAGCCCCAGCATTTT.

This chain joins TRBV2 and TRBJ2-2, with 7 nucleotides matching TRBD1. This CDR3 has 16 residues. V was pared by 5 bases and J by 1 base, with 7 bases of the junction left unmatched. Looked up from germline, CDR1 is SNHLY and CDR2 is FYNNEI. The CDR3 bases are TGTGCCAGCAGTACCTCAACAGGGGAGAACACCGGGGAGCTGTTTTTT. The encoded protein is CASSTSTGENTGELFF.

The chain couples TRBV6-6 to TRBJ2-3; D gene ambiguous. The V end lost 2 bases, the J end lost 3 bases, and 3 bases lay between the germline ends. CDR3 length: 12 amino acids. CDR1 MNHNY and CDR2 SVGAGI come from the germline V gene (reference sequence). The CDR3 bases are TGTGCCAGCAGTTACGTAACAGATACGCAGTATTTT. Protein sequence: CASSYVTDTQYF.

This clone has only a few counts. The chain joins TRBV2 to TRBJ1-6; no reliable D call. V lost 10 bases to trimming and J lost 7 bases, with 14 bases between them. Germline assignment: CDR1 SNHLY and CDR2 FYNNEI. The CDR3 has 13 amino acids. The CDR3 region has the DNA TGTGCCACCACCCCGGTAGCAAATTCACCCCTCCACTTT. This translates into CATTPVANSPLHF.

This clone was seen a handful of times. This chain joins TRBV28 and TRBJ1-2; possibly TRBD1 for D (5 bases). Germline CDR1 and CDR2: MDHEN and SYDVKM. The ends were cut back, 6 bases at V and 0 bases at J, with 11 bases in the middle. The CDR3 has 14 residues. CDR3 nucleotides: TGTGCCAGCAGATCCCAGGGATCTAACTATGGCTACACCTTC. It yields the protein CASRSQGSNYGYTF.

This rearrangement joins TRBV7-2 to TRBJ1-2; D not certain. Germline lookup yields CDR1 SGHTA and CDR2 FQGNSA. This CDR3 is built from 16 residues. With 1 base removed from V and 1 base from J, the gap between germline ends came to 13 bases. DNA for the CDR3: TGTGCCAGCAGCTTAGACGGGGTTCCGAGTAACTATGGCTACACCTTC. Translated, it gives CASSLDGVPSNYGYTF. The whole variable domain, remainder taken from reference TRBV7-2 and TRBJ1-2, is GAGVSQSPSNKVTEKGKDVELRCDPISGHTALYWYRQSLGQGLEFLIYFQGNSAPDKSGLPSDRFSAERTGGSVSTLTIQRTQQEDSAVYLCASSLDGVPSNYGYTFGSGTRLTVV.

V is TRBV29-1 and J is TRBJ2-5, with a weak D call TRBD1 (5 bases). The J call may be faulty, since TRBJ2-7 better matches the DNA end. Per the germline V gene, CDR1 is SQVTM and CDR2 is ANQGSEA. The CDR3 sequence is 12 residues long. This CDR3 reads CSVGRQLGEQYF. The DNA for the CDR3 is TGCAGCGTTGGACGACAGTTGGGCGAGCAGTACTTC.

This chain joins TRBV13 and TRBJ1-2; no clear D gene. The CDR3 extends over 15 amino acids. CDR1 and CDR2 (germline): PRHDT, FYEKMQ (reference sequence). Deletions cut 0 bases from V and 7 bases from J, with 15 bases between. The DNA of the CDR3 is TGTGCCAGCAGCTTAGGGGGAGCGATAGGGCGTGGCTACACCTTC. Translating it yields CASSLGGAIGRGYTF.

J is TRBJ2-3 and V is TRBV5-4; 12 bases align to TRBD2. The CDR3 is 17 amino acids. J was trimmed by 3 bases and V by 4 bases; bases with no gene match: 9. Germline V lookup: CDR1 SGHNT, CDR2 YYREEE (reference sequence). CDR3 region: CASSALTSGRRTDTQYF. DNA of the CDR3: TGTGCCAGCAGCGCTTTGACTAGCGGGAGAAGAACAGATACGCAGTATTTT.

The genes are TRBV25-1 and TRBJ1-3; unclear D gene. The CDR3 extends over 11 amino acids. Germline V gene sequence: CDR1 MGHDK, CDR2 SYGVNS. Trimming left V 2 bases short and J 12 bases short, with 8 bases between. The CDR3 nucleotides are TGTGCCAGCAGTGAAAGCGTCAGCATATATTTT. It translates to CASSESVSIYF.

As concerns this clone: It is likely a read error, because the conserved phenylalanine at the end of the CDR3 is missing. The chain combines TRBV4-2 with TRBJ1-2; TRBD1 might be the D (6 bases). V was clipped by 6 bases and J by 4 bases, with 18 bases between them. The CDR3 has 15 amino acids. CDR1 LGHNA and CDR2 YNFKEQ come from the germline V gene. The CDR3 here is CASSPQGATGYGYTL. The CDR3 DNA reads as TGTGCCAGCAGTCCACAGGGAGCAACGGGCTATGGCTACACCCTC.

In its sample, this clone was seen a few times. The chain has TRBV7-9 and TRBJ2-3, with TRBD2 matching 12 bases. Germline trimming cut 3 bases from V and 5 bases from J; bases unmatched to any gene: 3. Germline CDR1 SEHNR, CDR2 FQNEAQ (reference sequence). This CDR3 is built from 15 residues. The CDR3 DNA sequence: TGTGCCAGCAGCTTCGCGACTAGCGGGGGAGATACGCAGTATTTT. Translated, it gives CASSFATSGGDTQYF.

The chain couples TRBV7-2 to TRBJ1-2; no reliable D call. V dropped 3 bases and J dropped 0 bases, with 8 bases sitting between them. The CDR3 consists of 14 residues. CDR1 is SGHTA and CDR2 is FQGNSA in the germline V gene. The CDR3 nucleotides read TGTGCCAGCAGCTTGGCCCCAGCTAACTATGGCTACACCTTC. Translation gives CASSLAPANYGYTF. The complete variable domain, with remaining parts taken from reference TRBV7-2 and TRBJ1-2, reads GAGVSQSPSNKVTEKGKDVELRCDPISGHTALYWYRQSLGQGLEFLIYFQGNSAPDKSGLPSDRFSAERTGGSVSTLTIQRTQQEDSAVYLCASSLAPANYGYTFGSGTRLTVV.

The chain combines TRBV7-9 with TRBJ1-1; D is uncertain. This CDR3 region has 14 residues. V lost 3 bases and J lost 5, with 13 bases in between. Germline CDR1 and CDR2: SEHNR and FQNEAQ (reference sequence). CDR3 in DNA: TGTGCCAGCAGCTTTGGAAGGGCGGGGACTGAAGCTTTCTTT. Translation: CASSFGRAGTEAFF.

The chain couples TRBV9 to TRBJ1-2; possibly TRBD1 for D (5 bases). The CDR3 sequence is 17 residues long. Germline V lookup: CDR1 SGDLS, CDR2 YYNGEE. Trimming cost V 3 bases and J 5 bases, with 23 bases left between them. The CDR3: CASSGGLTFRQTYGYTF. CDR3 coding DNA: TGTGCCAGCAGCGGGGGTCTAACTTTCCGACAGACATATGGCTACACCTTC.

This clone appeared a few times. The rearrangement links TRBV5-6 to TRBJ2-5; a weak D match, TRBD2 (6 bases). The J call may be in error: the DNA end matches TRBJ2-7 better. CDR3 length: 15 residues. Germline assignment: CDR1 SGHDT and CDR2 YYEEEE. For the CDR3, the DNA is TGTGCCAGCAGCTTGGGCCTGGGGGAGGCGTACGAGCAGTACTTC. Protein product: CASSLGLGEAYEQYF.

V is TRBV27 and J is TRBJ2-3; D unclear. The V gene lost 1 base and the J gene lost 0 bases, with 5 bases spanning the gap. CDR1 is MNHEY, CDR2 SMNVEV, per germline (reference sequence). This CDR3 comprises 14 residues. The CDR3 protein is CASSLFSSTDTQYF. The CDR3 DNA reads as TGTGCCAGCAGTTTATTTTCTAGCACAGATACGCAGTATTTT.

This clone was seen only a few times. The chain links TRBV6-1 to TRBJ1-5, with D possibly being TRBD1 (5 bases). V was shortened by 3 bases and J by 5 bases, with 11 bases between the two germline ends. The CDR3 totals 14 residues. Per germline, CDR1 MNHNS and CDR2 SASEGT. As DNA, the CDR3 is TGTGCCAGCAGTGACGGGGGGGTAGATCAGCCCCAGCATTTT. Its translation is CASSDGGVDQPQHF.

The chain uses TRBV27 and TRBJ1-1, with a weak D call TRBD1 (5 bases). This CDR3 spans 14 amino acids. Germline V lookup: CDR1 MNHEY, CDR2 SMNVEV (reference sequence). V lost 9 bases to trimming and J lost 1 base, with 15 bases between them. The CDR3 nucleotides read TGTGCCAGTCTAAAGGGGTTAGGGAACACTGAAGCTTTCTTT. It codes for CASLKGLGNTEAFF.

The rearrangement joins TRBV7-3 to TRBJ2-1, with D possibly TRBD2 on 5 matching bases. The germline V gene encodes CDR1 SGHTA and CDR2 FQGTGA. There are 13 residues in the CDR3. V lost 4 bases and J lost 3, with 7 bases in between. In DNA form, the CDR3 reads TGTGCCAGCAGCTCCAGCGGCTACAATGAGCAGTTCTTC. Protein product: CASSSSGYNEQFF.

The sample holds a few counts of this clone. The chain employs TRBV14 and TRBJ1-1; D is unclear. This CDR3 has 15 residues. The V end lost 4 bases, the J end lost 6 bases, and 18 bases lay between the germline ends. Germline V gene data show CDR1 as SGHDN and CDR2 as FVKESK. The CDR3 nucleotides are TGTGCCAGCAGCCGGGGTAGGAGGTCTGTGGCTGAAGCTTTCTTT. Amino acid sequence: CASSRGRRSVAEAFF.

This sequence joins TRBV5-1 and TRBJ2-5, with 13 bases that match TRBD2. Germline CDR1 reads SGHRS; CDR2 reads YFSETQ. The junction had 7 bases not matched to a gene; V was cut back by 4 bases and J by 4 bases. This CDR3 spans 16 amino acids. CDR3 sequence: CASSKGLAGVGETQYF. CDR3 coding DNA: TGCGCCAGCAGCAAAGGACTAGCGGGAGTGGGAGAGACCCAGTACTTC.

The V and J genes are TRBV28 and TRBJ2-5, with 9 bases matching TRBD2. The CDR3 has 17 amino acids. V shed 4 bases, J shed 4 bases, and the junction held 13 bases outside the gene matches. The germline V gene has CDR1 MDHEN and CDR2 SYDVKM. CDR3 DNA sequence: TGTGCCAGCAGTTCCCCCCCCGGGAGCGGGGGGATAGAGACCCAGTACTTC. Translating it yields CASSSPPGSGGIETQYF.

This clone was picked up one time. The J gene is TRBJ2-3, the V gene TRBV7-9; D is uncertain. The V end was cut by 5 bases, the J end by 2 bases, with 8 bases between. The CDR3 consists of 13 residues. Germline V gene sequence: CDR1 SEHNR, CDR2 FQNEAQ (reference sequence). Written as DNA, the CDR3 is TGTGCCAGCAGCCCCACAGTCACAGATACGCAGTATTTT. Protein product: CASSPTVTDTQYF.

The V call is TRBV29-1, the J call TRBJ2-5, with 15 bases fitting TRBD2. CDR3 length equals 15 residues. J was trimmed by 5 bases and V by 5 bases; bases with no gene match: 6. Germline values: CDR1 SQVTM, CDR2 ANQGSEA. The CDR3 DNA is TGCAGCGTTAAGGGACTAGCGGGAGGAGGGGAGACCCAGTACTTC. This encodes CSVKGLAGGGETQYF.